Listed below are T cell receptor beta chains from one sample, sequenced in a study of T cell responses to AZD1222 COVID-19 vaccine. Clones were sequenced by immunoSEQ multiplex PCR, and TCRdb holds only the in-frame ones, with some missing. The data show about 150,000 clones, 90% seen once. The material was peripheral blood, obtained on day 0 of AZD1222 vaccination. These receptors were obtained from an adult in good health. CDR3s include the opening cysteine and the closing phenylalanine or tryptophan. The D gene is left open where the match is weak. Clone size is shown for a subset of rows, as once, few, many or a class of expanded clone.

clone_size d_call j_call v_call cdr3_length cdr3_aa cdr3_nt
few TRBD1 TRBJ2-7 TRBV25-1 16 CASSESGKTGGHEQYF TGTGCCAGCAGTGAATCAGGAAAGACAGGGGGACACGAGCAGTACTTC
NA NA TRBJ1-6 TRBV13 14 CASSPLADNSPLHF TGTGCCAGCAGCCCGCTAGCGGATAATTCACCCCTCCACTTT
NA NA TRBJ2-2 TRBV18 13 CASSPFGTGELFF TGTGCCAGCTCACCTTTCGGCACCGGGGAGCTGTTTTTT
NA NA TRBJ2-7 TRBV13 11 CASSRDYEQYF TGTGCCAGCAGCCGGGACTACGAGCAGTACTTC
NA NA TRBJ1-4 TRBV5-4 14 CASSLSAQNEKLFF TGTGCCAGCAGCTTGTCGGCGCAAAATGAAAAACTGTTTTTT
NA TRBD2 TRBJ2-1 TRBV6-2/TRBV6-3 17 CASSPGRLLWRENEQFF TGTGCCAGCAGCCCTGGACGCCTTCTATGGCGGGAGAATGAGCAGTTCTTC
NA NA TRBJ1-5 TRBV19 13 CASTPGSNQPQHF TGTGCCAGTACTCCGGGGAGCAATCAGCCCCAGCATTTT
NA NA TRBJ1-6 TRBV6-1 15 CASSEVGGGSSPLHF TGTGCCAGCAGTGAAGTAGGAGGGGGGTCTTCACCCCTCCACTTT
NA NA TRBJ2-7 TRBV2 14 CASSDEDPGVEQYF TGTGCCAGCAGTGATGAGGACCCGGGGGTGGAGCAGTACTTC
NA NA TRBJ2-7 TRBV19 13 CASSMDAVYEQYF TGTGCCAGTAGTATGGATGCCGTCTACGAGCAGTACTTC
NA TRBD1 TRBJ1-2 TRBV19 15 CASSIATGGADGYTF TGTGCCAGTAGTATAGCAACAGGGGGCGCAGATGGCTACACCTTC
NA TRBD1 TRBJ2-7 TRBV29-1 12 CSARQGIYEQYF TGCAGCGCCCGACAGGGTATTTACGAGCAGTACTTC
NA NA TRBJ1-6 TRBV2 13 CASSEEGISPLHF TGTGCCAGCAGTGAAGAGGGGATTTCACCCCTCCACTTT
NA TRBD2 TRBJ2-5 TRBV11-2 16 CASSLQVAGVSETQYF TGTGCCAGCAGCTTACAGGTAGCGGGAGTCTCAGAGACCCAGTACTTC
NA NA TRBJ1-3 TRBV28 15 CASSFEVFSGNTIYF TGTGCCAGCAGTTTCGAGGTTTTCTCTGGAAACACCATATATTTT
NA TRBD2 TRBJ2-4 TRBV6-6 11 CASSGGEDQYF TGTGCCAGCAGTGGGGGGGAGGATCAGTACTTC
NA NA TRBJ1-2 TRBV4-3 15 CASSQEGGDNYGYTF TGCGCCAGCAGCCAAGAAGGGGGTGATAACTATGGCTACACCTTC
NA NA TRBJ1-2 TRBV5-1 12 CASSGSNYGYTF TGCGCCAGCTCGGGATCTAACTATGGCTACACCTTC
NA NA TRBJ2-1 TRBV27 13 CASSLFSYNEQFF TGTGCCAGCAGTTTATTCTCCTACAATGAGCAGTTCTTC
few TRBD1 TRBJ1-5 TRBV28 15 CASQGQDSSNQPQHF TGTGCCAGCCAGGGACAGGACTCTAGCAATCAGCCCCAGCATTTT
NA TRBD1 TRBJ1-2 TRBV28 16 CASSLFKTGTSAGYTF TGTGCCAGCAGTTTATTTAAGACAGGGACTTCGGCTGGCTACACCTTC
once NA TRBJ1-2 TRBV14 13 CASSQENNYGYTF TGTGCCAGCAGCCAGGAGAATAACTATGGCTACACCTTC
NA NA TRBJ1-1 TRBV30 14 CAWIFIEGNTEAFF TGTGCCTGGATCTTCATCGAAGGGAACACTGAAGCTTTCTTT
once TRBD2 TRBJ2-7 TRBV19 15 CASSGLAGGLYEQYF TGTGCCAGTAGCGGACTAGCGGGCGGCTTGTACGAGCAGTACTTC
NA TRBD1 TRBJ1-2 TRBV5-6 14 CASTRTGKNYGYTF TGTGCCAGCACCCGGACAGGAAAAAACTATGGCTACACCTTC
NA NA TRBJ2-3 TRBV28 15 CASSFFRGSTDTQYF TGTGCCAGCAGTTTTTTTCGGGGAAGCACAGATACGCAGTATTTT
NA NA TRBJ2-1 TRBV27 13 CASIQRASNEQFF TGTGCCAGCATCCAGCGGGCAAGCAATGAGCAGTTCTTC